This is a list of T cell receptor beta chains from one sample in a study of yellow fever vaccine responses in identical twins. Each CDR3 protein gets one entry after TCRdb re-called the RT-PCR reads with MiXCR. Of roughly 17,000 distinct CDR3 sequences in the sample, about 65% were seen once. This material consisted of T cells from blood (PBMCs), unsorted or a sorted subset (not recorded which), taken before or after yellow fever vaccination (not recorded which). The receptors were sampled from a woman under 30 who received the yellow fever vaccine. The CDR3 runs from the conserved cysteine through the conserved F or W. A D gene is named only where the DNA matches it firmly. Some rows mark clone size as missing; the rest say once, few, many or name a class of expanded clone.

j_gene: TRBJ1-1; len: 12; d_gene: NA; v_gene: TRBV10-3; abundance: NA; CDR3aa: CAISPGHTEAFF; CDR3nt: TGTGCCATCAGTCCAGGCCACACTGAAGCTTTCTTT
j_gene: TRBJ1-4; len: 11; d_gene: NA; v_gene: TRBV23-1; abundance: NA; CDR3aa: CARTGNEKLFF; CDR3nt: TGCGCCAGGACCGGTAATGAAAAACTGTTTTTT
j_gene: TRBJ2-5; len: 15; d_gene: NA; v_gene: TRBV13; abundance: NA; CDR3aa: CASSLLGTDEETQYF; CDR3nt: TGTGCCAGCAGCTTACTCGGGACGGACGAAGAGACCCAGTACTTC
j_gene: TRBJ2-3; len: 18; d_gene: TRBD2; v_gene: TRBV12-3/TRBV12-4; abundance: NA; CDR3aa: CASSFPRGTSGSTDTQYF; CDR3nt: TGTGCCAGCAGTTTCCCCCGAGGGACTAGCGGGAGCACAGATACGCAGTATTTT
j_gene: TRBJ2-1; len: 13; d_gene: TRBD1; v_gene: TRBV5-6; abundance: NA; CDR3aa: CASSLIQGYEQFF; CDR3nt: TGTGCCAGCAGCTTAATACAGGGGTATGAGCAGTTCTTC
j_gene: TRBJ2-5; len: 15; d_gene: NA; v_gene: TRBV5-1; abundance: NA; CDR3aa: CASSGVRVGQETQYF; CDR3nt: TGCGCCAGCAGCGGCGTACGAGTAGGCCAAGAGACCCAGTACTTC
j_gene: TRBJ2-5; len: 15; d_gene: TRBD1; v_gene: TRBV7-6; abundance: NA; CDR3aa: CASSPGQVEQETQYF; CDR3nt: TGTGCCAGCAGCCCGGGACAGGTGGAACAAGAGACCCAGTACTTC
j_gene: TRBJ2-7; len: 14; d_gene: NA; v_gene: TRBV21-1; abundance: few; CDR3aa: CASSRDRGYYEQYF; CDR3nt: TGTGCCAGCAGCCGCGACAGGGGGTACTACGAGCAGTACTTC
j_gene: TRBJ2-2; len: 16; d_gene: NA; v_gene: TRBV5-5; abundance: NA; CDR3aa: CASSLDPGPNTGELFF; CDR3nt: TGTGCCAGCAGCTTGGATCCAGGGCCTAACACCGGGGAGCTGTTTTTT
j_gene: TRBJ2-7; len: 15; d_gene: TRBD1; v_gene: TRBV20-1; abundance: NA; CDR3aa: CSARPGDRGAHEQYF; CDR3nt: TGCAGTGCTAGACCAGGAGACAGGGGGGCACACGAGCAGTACTTC
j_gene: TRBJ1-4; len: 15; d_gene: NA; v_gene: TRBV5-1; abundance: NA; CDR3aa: CASSLAGGLNEKLFF; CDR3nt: TGCGCCAGCAGCTTGGCCGGAGGTTTGAATGAAAAACTGTTTTTT
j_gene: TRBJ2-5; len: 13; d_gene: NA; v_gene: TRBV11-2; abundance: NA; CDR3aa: CASSATSLETQYF; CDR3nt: TGTGCCAGCAGCGCGACTAGTTTAGAGACCCAGTACTTC
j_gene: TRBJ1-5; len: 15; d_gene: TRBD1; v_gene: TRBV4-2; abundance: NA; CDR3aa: CASSPLGQGNQPQHF; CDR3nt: TGTGCCAGCAGCCCCCTGGGACAGGGCAATCAGCCCCAGCATTTT
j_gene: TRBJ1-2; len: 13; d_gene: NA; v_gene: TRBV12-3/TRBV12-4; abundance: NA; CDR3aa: CASTLTAGYGYTF; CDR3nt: TGTGCCAGCACTCTCACTGCGGGTTATGGCTACACCTTC
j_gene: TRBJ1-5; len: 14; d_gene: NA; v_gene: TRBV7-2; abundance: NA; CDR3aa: CASSLSSGDQPQHF; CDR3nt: TGTGCCAGCAGCTTAAGCTCAGGGGATCAGCCCCAGCATTTT
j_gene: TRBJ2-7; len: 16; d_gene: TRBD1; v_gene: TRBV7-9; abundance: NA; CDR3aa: CASSLNPPGQQYEQYF; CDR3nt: TGTGCCAGCAGCTTAAATCCCCCGGGACAGCAGTACGAGCAGTACTTC
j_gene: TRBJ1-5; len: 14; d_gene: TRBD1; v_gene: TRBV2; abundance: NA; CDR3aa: CASRETGLVQPQHF; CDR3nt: TGTGCCAGCAGGGAGACAGGGTTAGTACAGCCCCAGCATTTT
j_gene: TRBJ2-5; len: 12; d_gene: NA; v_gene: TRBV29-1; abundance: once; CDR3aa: CSVDLGRETQYF; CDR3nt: TGCAGCGTTGATCTGGGCCGGGAGACCCAGTACTTC
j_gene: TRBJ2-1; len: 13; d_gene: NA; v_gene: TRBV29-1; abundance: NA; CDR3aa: CTCAFRSYNEQFF; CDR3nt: TGCACCTGCGCCTTCCGCTCCTACAATGAGCAGTTCTTC
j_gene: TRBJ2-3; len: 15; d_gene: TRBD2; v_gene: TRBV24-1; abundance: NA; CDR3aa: CATSQRGGTTDTQYF; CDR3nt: TGTGCCACCAGTCAACGGGGAGGGACCACAGATACGCAGTATTTT